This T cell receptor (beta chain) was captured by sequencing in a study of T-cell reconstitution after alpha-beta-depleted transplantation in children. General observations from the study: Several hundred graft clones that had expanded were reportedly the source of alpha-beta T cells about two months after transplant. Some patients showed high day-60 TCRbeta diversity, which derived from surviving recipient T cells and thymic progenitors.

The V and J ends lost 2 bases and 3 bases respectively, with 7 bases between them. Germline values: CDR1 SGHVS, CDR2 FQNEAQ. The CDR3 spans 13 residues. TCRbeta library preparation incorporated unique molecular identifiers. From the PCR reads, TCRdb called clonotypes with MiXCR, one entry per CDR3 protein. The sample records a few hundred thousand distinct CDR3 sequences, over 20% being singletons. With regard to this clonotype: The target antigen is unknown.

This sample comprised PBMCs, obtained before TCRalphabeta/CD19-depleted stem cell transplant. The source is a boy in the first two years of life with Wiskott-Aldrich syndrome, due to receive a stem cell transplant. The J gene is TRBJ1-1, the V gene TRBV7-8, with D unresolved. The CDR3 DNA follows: TGTGCCAGCAGCTTAAGGAGGGACACTGAAGCTTTCTTT. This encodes CASSLRRDTEAFF.